This T cell receptor (beta chain) is drawn from a study of T-cell memory formation after mild COVID-19 listed by TCRdb under 2021. Concerning the study at large: TCR sequence clusters from the two donors were found to be largely donor specific. T-cell clones expanding and contracting after mild COVID-19 in two donors were tracked by longitudinal TCRalpha and TCRbeta repertoire sequencing. The cohort was made up of two young adult volunteers, one female and one male, who were previously healthy. What the study reported, not specific to this receptor: Clones that contracted from day 15 to 85 showed balanced CD4/CD8 phenotypes, whereas a second wave of clones that expanded from day 15 to 37 leaned towards CD4+. Contracting CD4+ clones appeared mostly in the CM and EM memory subsets, whereas CD8+ clones were enriched in EMRA. Some responding clones were detected in pre-infection memory, which suggested that pre-existing cross-reactive memory T cells had joined the SARS-CoV-2 response. Only a couple of mild cases were covered in the study, and larger cohorts including severe cases with pre-infection samples were considered necessary. SARS-CoV-2 specificity was not confirmed for the second-wave clones peaking on day 37.

Between the V and J ends, shortened by 1 base and 7 bases respectively, the junction contains 12 bases. The germline V gene (reference sequence) gives CDR1 as SGHNT and CDR2 as YYREEE. Counted from cysteine to phenylalanine, this CDR3 has 14 amino acids. Only CDR3 DNA remains: 42 bases, in frame from the first base. This clonotype was recorded a few times. Its antigen remains unidentified. There are no base qualities to consult, and no much larger clone falls within one base. The sequencer was an Illumina NovaSeq 6000. Using 5'RACE with constant-segment primers, TCRalpha and TCRbeta cDNA libraries were constructed, with sample barcodes and unique molecular identifiers added in the process. Trizol reagent was used to extract RNA from every sample. The libraries were amplified in two PCR steps, and the second step added a second sample barcode and Illumina TruSeq adapters. The libraries were sequenced on an Illumina NovaSeq using 2 x 150 bp paired-end reads. Regarding the original processing steps: With migec v1.2.7, reads were demultiplexed and then collapsed into UMI-guided consensus sequences. Using mixcr v2.1.11, UMI consensuses were aligned to TRA and TRB V and J templates and then assembled into clonotypes. Clonotypes were classified as expanded or contracted when called significant by both edgeR and NoisET, with noise models trained on biological replicates. For edgeR calls, the thresholds were a false discovery rate-adjusted p below 0.01 and a log2 fold-change of 1. PCA with hierarchical clustering of max-normalized trajectories of the 1000 most abundant clonotypes was used as exploratory dynamics analysis. The CD4 or CD8 phenotype of responding clones was assigned using the separately sequenced CD4+ and CD8+ repertoires. The public sequencing data were trimmed at Q25 with fastp and processed into clonotypes with MiXCR by TCRdb, which kept only in-frame beta chains. Here each entry gathers all rows of one CDR3 protein and keeps the most common genes and DNA. It is TCRdb's table, rather than the study itself, that gives the V and J calls and clone size. For this sample there are some 200,000 distinct CDR3 sequences; over 9% appear just once. The ten biggest clones cover around 3.3% of the sample.

Ficoll-Paque density gradient centrifugation was used to isolate PBMCs. The sequence derives from a man younger than 35 who had mild COVID-19 (a few samples of this study predate the infection). The sample titles of this study are shuffled in the database, so cell type and time point are left out; the donor was told from shared clones. Specimen: PBMCs or a T cell subset sorted from them (not recorded which). The rearranged segments are TRBV5-4 and TRBJ2-4, with the D gene not clear enough to name. The DNA sequence reads TGTGCCAGCAGCTTGAAGGTTGGCCCGAACATTCAGTACTTC. This yields the protein CASSLKVGPNIQYF.